The rows below give T cell receptor beta chains drawn from one sample of a study of OX40 agonist ivuxolimab in advanced cancers. The table came from immunoSEQ multiplex PCR; TCRdb's copy has only in-frame clones and leaves some out. Of about 40,000 clones in the sample, roughly 91% are singletons; the top ten hold under 0.7%. The sequenced sample was CD4+ or CD8+ T cells sorted from blood, obtained in a trial of the OX40 agonist ivuxolimab. The receptor set was obtained from an adult with an advanced solid tumor such as melanoma, head and neck, liver or kidney cancer. The CDR3 runs from the conserved cysteine through the conserved F or W. Each record gives: V gene, D gene, CDR3 length, J gene, clone size, CDR3 protein, CDR3 DNA. D genes are given only for firm matches. Expanded clones are given a class, and other clones once, few, many or no size at all.

V gene: TRBV6-6
D gene: TRBD2
CDR3 length: 16
J gene: TRBJ2-7
clone size: -
CDR3 protein: CASSVDGGAGSYEQYF
CDR3 DNA: TGTGCCAGCAGTGTAGACGGGGGGGCCGGTTCCTACGAGCAGTACTTC

V gene: TRBV6-1
D gene: -
CDR3 length: 15
J gene: TRBJ1-5
clone size: -
CDR3 protein: CASSEVGDSNQPQHF
CDR3 DNA: TGTGCCAGCAGTGAAGTAGGGGATAGCAATCAGCCCCAGCATTTT

V gene: TRBV5-1
D gene: -
CDR3 length: 15
J gene: TRBJ1-4
clone size: -
CDR3 protein: CASSPPGRTNEKLFF
CDR3 DNA: TGCGCCAGCAGCCCTCCGGGACGGACTAATGAAAAACTGTTTTTT

V gene: TRBV28
D gene: -
CDR3 length: 17
J gene: TRBJ1-5
clone size: -
CDR3 protein: CASSLGQTRPDNQPQHF
CDR3 DNA: TGTGCCAGCAGTTTGGGTCAGACACGCCCGGATAATCAGCCCCAGCATTTT

V gene: TRBV18
D gene: -
CDR3 length: 15
J gene: TRBJ1-3
clone size: -
CDR3 protein: CASSPTQGSGNTIYF
CDR3 DNA: TGTGCCAGCTCACCTACACAGGGATCTGGAAACACCATATATTTT

V gene: TRBV5-6
D gene: -
CDR3 length: 16
J gene: TRBJ2-1
clone size: -
CDR3 protein: CASSLVGSGGANEQFF
CDR3 DNA: TGTGCCAGCAGCTTGGTAGGTAGTGGGGGGGCCAATGAGCAGTTCTTC

V gene: TRBV11-2
D gene: -
CDR3 length: 12
J gene: TRBJ2-7
clone size: -
CDR3 protein: CASSSQGYEQYF
CDR3 DNA: TGTGCCAGCAGCTCGCAGGGCTACGAGCAGTACTTC

V gene: TRBV2
D gene: -
CDR3 length: 14
J gene: TRBJ1-4
clone size: -
CDR3 protein: CASRNRETNEKLFF
CDR3 DNA: TGTGCCAGCAGAAACAGGGAGACTAATGAAAAACTGTTTTTT

V gene: TRBV6-1
D gene: -
CDR3 length: 13
J gene: TRBJ2-1
clone size: -
CDR3 protein: CACRMGPSNEQFF
CDR3 DNA: TGTGCCTGTCGGATGGGGCCCTCCAATGAGCAGTTCTTC

V gene: TRBV7-2
D gene: -
CDR3 length: 15
J gene: TRBJ2-2
clone size: -
CDR3 protein: CASSSGPANTGELFF
CDR3 DNA: TGTGCCAGCAGCTCCGGGCCTGCGAACACCGGGGAGCTGTTTTTT

V gene: TRBV5-6
D gene: TRBD1
CDR3 length: 16
J gene: TRBJ1-1
clone size: -
CDR3 protein: CASNTQGQGRVTEAFF
CDR3 DNA: TGTGCCAGCAACACCCAAGGACAGGGCCGTGTCACTGAAGCTTTCTTT

V gene: TRBV2
D gene: TRBD1
CDR3 length: 15
J gene: TRBJ2-3
clone size: -
CDR3 protein: CASRGVGGAADTQYF
CDR3 DNA: TGTGCCAGCAGGGGGGTAGGGGGCGCGGCAGATACGCAGTATTTT

V gene: TRBV18
D gene: -
CDR3 length: 13
J gene: TRBJ1-2
clone size: -
CDR3 protein: CASSPGANYGYTF
CDR3 DNA: TGTGCCAGCTCACCAGGGGCTAACTATGGCTACACCTTC

V gene: TRBV7-6
D gene: -
CDR3 length: 16
J gene: TRBJ2-7
clone size: -
CDR3 protein: CASSGTPSRRSYEQYF
CDR3 DNA: TGTGCCAGCAGCGGGACCCCTTCGCGTCGATCCTACGAGCAGTACTTC

V gene: TRBV5-1
D gene: -
CDR3 length: 14
J gene: TRBJ2-6
clone size: -
CDR3 protein: CASSLEGGANVLTF
CDR3 DNA: TGCGCCAGCAGCTTGGAAGGTGGGGCCAACGTCCTGACTTTC

V gene: TRBV28
D gene: -
CDR3 length: 14
J gene: TRBJ2-7
clone size: -
CDR3 protein: CASSPPNTGFEQYF
CDR3 DNA: TGTGCCAGCAGCCCGCCCAATACAGGGTTCGAGCAGTACTTC

V gene: TRBV29-1
D gene: -
CDR3 length: 13
J gene: TRBJ1-4
clone size: -
CDR3 protein: CSASGGGGEKLFF
CDR3 DNA: TGCAGCGCATCGGGCGGGGGAGGCGAAAAACTGTTTTTT

V gene: TRBV29-1
D gene: TRBD2
CDR3 length: 17
J gene: TRBJ2-2
clone size: -
CDR3 protein: CSVEGTSGGANTGELFF
CDR3 DNA: TGCAGCGTTGAAGGGACTAGCGGGGGGGCGAACACCGGGGAGCTGTTTTTT

V gene: TRBV19
D gene: -
CDR3 length: 14
J gene: TRBJ1-1
clone size: -
CDR3 protein: CATRGGTENTEAFF
CDR3 DNA: TGTGCCACCCGGGGGGGGACTGAGAACACTGAAGCTTTCTTT

V gene: TRBV29-1
D gene: -
CDR3 length: 12
J gene: TRBJ1-1
clone size: -
CDR3 protein: CSAGGGYTEAFF
CDR3 DNA: TGCAGCGCTGGGGGTGGGTACACTGAAGCTTTCTTT

V gene: TRBV6-5
D gene: -
CDR3 length: 15
J gene: TRBJ2-7
clone size: -
CDR3 protein: CASSYSPTLEGEQYF
CDR3 DNA: TGTGCCAGCAGTTACTCGCCGACTCTCGAAGGCGAGCAGTACTTC

V gene: TRBV5-1
D gene: TRBD1
CDR3 length: 13
J gene: TRBJ1-1
clone size: -
CDR3 protein: CASSAVWDSQAFF
CDR3 DNA: TGCGCCAGCAGCGCCGTCTGGGACAGCCAAGCTTTCTTT

V gene: TRBV29-1
D gene: -
CDR3 length: 12
J gene: TRBJ2-1
clone size: -
CDR3 protein: CSLGPQDDEQFF
CDR3 DNA: TGCAGCCTGGGACCCCAGGACGATGAGCAGTTCTTC

V gene: TRBV7-9
D gene: -
CDR3 length: 14
J gene: TRBJ1-2
clone size: once
CDR3 protein: CASSLAAGEGGYTF
CDR3 DNA: TGTGCCAGCAGCTTAGCCGCGGGGGAAGGCGGCTACACCTTC